This T cell receptor (beta chain) appears in the sequencing data of a study of cytomegalovirus exposure and HLA in healthy donors. Turning to the study itself: The roughly 130 validation repertoires, a later analysis reported, used the same platform as the roughly 660 repertoires from the first cohort. Notes on the study in general: Reports described diagnosis of cytomegalovirus status by the classifier as highly specific and sensitive. There were 150 to 200 TCR beta chains listed as cytomegalovirus-associated.

From the approximately 120-subject validation cohort, which was separate from the approximately 700-subject first cohort, the donors were drawn. Worth noting for this clone: Its specificity is not known.

The assay was immunoSEQ multiplex PCR, and TCRdb's table has in-frame clones only and misses some. Of some 150,000 clones in the sample, around nine tenths were seen once. This TCR came from a man between 18 and 35 years old in good health and CMV-seronegative. Sample: PBMCs.

The CDR3 DNA reads as TGTGCCAGCATTACCGGGGGCAATCAGCCCCAGCATTTT. It specifies CASITGGNQPQHF. The chain employs TRBV6-1 and TRBJ1-5; no clear D gene. There are 13 residues in the CDR3. In germline, CDR1 is MNHNS, CDR2 SASEGT. Trimming removed 7 bases from V and 2 bases from J, with 9 bases in between.